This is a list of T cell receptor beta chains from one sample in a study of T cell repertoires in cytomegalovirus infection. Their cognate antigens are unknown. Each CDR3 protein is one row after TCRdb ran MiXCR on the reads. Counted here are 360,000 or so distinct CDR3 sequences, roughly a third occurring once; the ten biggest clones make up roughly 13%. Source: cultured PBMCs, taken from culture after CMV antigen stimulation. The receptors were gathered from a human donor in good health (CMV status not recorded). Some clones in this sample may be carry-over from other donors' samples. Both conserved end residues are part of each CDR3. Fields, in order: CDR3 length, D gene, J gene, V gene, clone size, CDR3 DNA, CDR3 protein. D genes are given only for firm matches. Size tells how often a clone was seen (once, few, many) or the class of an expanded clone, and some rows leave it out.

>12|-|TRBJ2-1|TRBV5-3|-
TGTGCCATCCCTCGGAGGGGCAATGAGCAGTTCTTC
CAIPRRGNEQFF
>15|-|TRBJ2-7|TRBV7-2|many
TGTGCCAGCAGCTCCGCCCGGTCTGCCGTCTACGAGCAGTACTTC
CASSSARSAVYEQYF
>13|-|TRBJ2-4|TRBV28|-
TGTGCCAGCATTCAGGGCGGGGAAAACATTCAGTACTTC
CASIQGGENIQYF
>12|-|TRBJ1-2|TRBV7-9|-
TGTGCCAGCACCCCAACCCCCGGGGGCTACACCTTC
CASTPTPGGYTF
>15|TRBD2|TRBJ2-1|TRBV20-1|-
TGCAGTGCTAGAGATCGGGGCGCGGGAGGCAATGAGCAGTTCTTC
CSARDRGAGGNEQFF
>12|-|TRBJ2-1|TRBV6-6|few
TGTGCCAGCAGTTACTCGGACAATGAGCAGTTCTTC
CASSYSDNEQFF
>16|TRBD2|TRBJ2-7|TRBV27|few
TGTGCCAGCAGTCCACTTAGCGGGAGGGCCGGTTACGAGCAGTACTTC
CASSPLSGRAGYEQYF
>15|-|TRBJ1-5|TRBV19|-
TGTGCCAGTAGTATCCGGAAGCAGAGCAATCAGCCCCAGCATTTT
CASSIRKQSNQPQHF
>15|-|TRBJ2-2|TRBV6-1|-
TGTGCCAGCAGTAAAACCGGGATGTCCGCCGGGGAGCTGTTTTTT
CASSKTGMSAGELFF
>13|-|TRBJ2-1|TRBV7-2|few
TGTGCCAGCAGCCCGTTTCGGGGGAATGAGCAGTTCTTC
CASSPFRGNEQFF
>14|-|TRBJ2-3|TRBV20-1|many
TGCAGTGCTACCCCGCCTACCCGCACAGATACGCAGTATTTT
CSATPPTRTDTQYF
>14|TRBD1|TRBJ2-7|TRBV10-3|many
TGTGCCATCAGCACGCAGGGACAGGGCTACGAGCAGTACTTC
CAISTQGQGYEQYF
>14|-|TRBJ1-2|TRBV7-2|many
TGTGCCAGCAGTCTTGACACGTCTAACTATGGCTACACCTTC
CASSLDTSNYGYTF